Shown below are 3 T cell receptor beta chains from a single sample sequenced in a study of T cell repertoires in cytomegalovirus infection (dated by TCRdb to 2018 to 2020). For these receptors, no antigen is known. The instrument given in TCRdb is Illumina HiSeq 1500. TCRdb reprocessed the public reads (quality trimming at Q25 with fastp, clone calling with MiXCR) and kept in-frame beta chains. Each entry is one CDR3 protein sequence, shown with its most common DNA and genes. This sample lists about 890,000 distinct CDR3 sequences; roughly 31% were detected once. Clones ranked in the top ten supply around 15% of the sample. The sample's treatment or condition label, in plain terms: in vitro stimulation with specific CMV peptide epitopes to enrich CMV-specific T cells. The sequencing used cultured CD8+ T cells from PBMCs, collected from culture after CMV antigen stimulation. These receptors were obtained from a human donor in good health (CMV status not recorded). Some clones in this sample may be carry-over from other donors' samples.

This clonotype was seen repeatedly, ten times or more. J is TRBJ2-7 and V is TRBV6-1, with unresolved D. With 8 bases removed from V and 7 bases from J, the gap between germline ends came to 12 bases. The CDR3 consists of 11 residues. CDR1 MNHNS and CDR2 SASEGT come from the germline V gene. CDR3 protein: CASSLGEEQYV. The CDR3 DNA is TGTGCCAGCTCCTTAGGAGAAGAGCAGTACGTC.

On this clonotype: One end of the junction fails to match germline, which may point to a read error. The CDR3 here is CTISESLRGNSYNEQFF. CDR3 DNA sequence: TGTACCATCAGTGAGTCGTTGCGGGGGAATTCCTACAATGAGCAGTTCTTC. The V and J genes are TRBV10-3 and TRBJ2-1; 7 nucleotides match TRBD2. This CDR3 is 17 amino acids long. CDR1 is ENHRY, CDR2 SYGVKD, per germline.

This clonotype was recorded a few times. The rearrangement links TRBV7-9 to TRBJ2-1; TRBD2 matches 9 bases. The CDR3 has 18 amino acids. Trimming removed 4 bases from V and 4 bases from J; junction bases left unmatched: 14. From germline, CDR1 is SEHNR and CDR2 FQNEAQ (reference sequence). This CDR3 is CASSSPRILAGKYNEQFF. CDR3 coding DNA: TGTGCCAGCAGCTCCCCGCGTATCCTAGCGGGGAAGTACAATGAGCAGTTCTTC.